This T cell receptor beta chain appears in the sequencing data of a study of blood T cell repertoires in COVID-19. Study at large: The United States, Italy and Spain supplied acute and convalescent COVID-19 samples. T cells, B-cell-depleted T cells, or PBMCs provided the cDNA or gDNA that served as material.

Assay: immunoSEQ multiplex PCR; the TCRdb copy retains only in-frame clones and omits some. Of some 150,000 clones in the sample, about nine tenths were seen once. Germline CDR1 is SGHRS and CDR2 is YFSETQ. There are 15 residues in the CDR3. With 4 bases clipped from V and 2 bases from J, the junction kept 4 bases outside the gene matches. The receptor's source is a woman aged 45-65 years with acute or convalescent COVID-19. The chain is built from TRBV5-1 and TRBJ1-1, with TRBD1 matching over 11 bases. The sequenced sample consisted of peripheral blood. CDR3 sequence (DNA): TGCGCCAGCAGCCCCCGGACAGGGGGCAACACTGAAGCTTTCTTT. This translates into CASSPRTGGNTEAFF.